This TCR beta chain was identified in a study of shared clonotypes between healthy human individuals. General observations from the study: Memory subsets generally showed smaller estimated richness than naive subsets did. The small donor group covered limited genetic and exposure diversity.

V lost 4 bases and J lost 4, with 20 bases in between. The V gene's germline CDR1 is SGHVS and CDR2 FQNEAQ. The length of the CDR3 is 16 residues. Sequencing used immunoSEQ multiplex PCR; TCRdb keeps in-frame clones, though not all of them. The table has about 980,000 clones, over 75% seen once. A note on this clone: Its cognate antigen is unknown.

The sequence was obtained from a man in his late teens or twenties in good health. The chain recombines TRBV7-8 with TRBJ2-7; D is ambiguous. Sequencing input: memory CD4+ T cells sorted from blood. Sample subset: CD45RA-negative fraction. The CDR3 spells CASSSPEGVLQYEQYF. In DNA, the CDR3 is TGTGCCAGCAGCTCACCTGAAGGAGTTCTTCAGTACGAGCAGTACTTC.